The sequence of this T cell receptor (beta chain) was determined in a study of blood T cells in healthy people across ages. Study details: Capture by template switching was about one barcoded beta molecule per two T cells. General study results and limits: The study regarded diversity estimates from one million T cells as underestimates.

PCR was performed a second time for about 7 to 11 cycles using a sample-barcoded 5' primer and a J-beta primer mix. Unique molecular identifiers of 12 random nucleotides labeled each cDNA. TCRdb recomputed calls from the 5' RACE reads with MiXCR, one row per CDR3 protein. The sample shows approximately 730,000 distinct CDR3 sequences, about 42% of them seen only once. Germline lookup yields CDR1 SGHTA and CDR2 FQGNSA. This CDR3 spans 13 amino acids. Each sample used at least 6 million PBMCs. In the case of this clonotype: Its antigen is undetermined. The junction departs from the called germline gene at one end, perhaps through a read error.

The V and J genes are TRBV7-2 and TRBJ1-2; perhaps TRBD1 as D (6 bases). The clonotype was recovered from a woman aged 55-75 years in good health. The sequenced sample was blood. The CDR3 region is CAGSIRGDYGYTF. The CDR3 DNA sequence: TGTGCCGGCAGCATTAGGGGGGACTATGGCTACACCTTC.